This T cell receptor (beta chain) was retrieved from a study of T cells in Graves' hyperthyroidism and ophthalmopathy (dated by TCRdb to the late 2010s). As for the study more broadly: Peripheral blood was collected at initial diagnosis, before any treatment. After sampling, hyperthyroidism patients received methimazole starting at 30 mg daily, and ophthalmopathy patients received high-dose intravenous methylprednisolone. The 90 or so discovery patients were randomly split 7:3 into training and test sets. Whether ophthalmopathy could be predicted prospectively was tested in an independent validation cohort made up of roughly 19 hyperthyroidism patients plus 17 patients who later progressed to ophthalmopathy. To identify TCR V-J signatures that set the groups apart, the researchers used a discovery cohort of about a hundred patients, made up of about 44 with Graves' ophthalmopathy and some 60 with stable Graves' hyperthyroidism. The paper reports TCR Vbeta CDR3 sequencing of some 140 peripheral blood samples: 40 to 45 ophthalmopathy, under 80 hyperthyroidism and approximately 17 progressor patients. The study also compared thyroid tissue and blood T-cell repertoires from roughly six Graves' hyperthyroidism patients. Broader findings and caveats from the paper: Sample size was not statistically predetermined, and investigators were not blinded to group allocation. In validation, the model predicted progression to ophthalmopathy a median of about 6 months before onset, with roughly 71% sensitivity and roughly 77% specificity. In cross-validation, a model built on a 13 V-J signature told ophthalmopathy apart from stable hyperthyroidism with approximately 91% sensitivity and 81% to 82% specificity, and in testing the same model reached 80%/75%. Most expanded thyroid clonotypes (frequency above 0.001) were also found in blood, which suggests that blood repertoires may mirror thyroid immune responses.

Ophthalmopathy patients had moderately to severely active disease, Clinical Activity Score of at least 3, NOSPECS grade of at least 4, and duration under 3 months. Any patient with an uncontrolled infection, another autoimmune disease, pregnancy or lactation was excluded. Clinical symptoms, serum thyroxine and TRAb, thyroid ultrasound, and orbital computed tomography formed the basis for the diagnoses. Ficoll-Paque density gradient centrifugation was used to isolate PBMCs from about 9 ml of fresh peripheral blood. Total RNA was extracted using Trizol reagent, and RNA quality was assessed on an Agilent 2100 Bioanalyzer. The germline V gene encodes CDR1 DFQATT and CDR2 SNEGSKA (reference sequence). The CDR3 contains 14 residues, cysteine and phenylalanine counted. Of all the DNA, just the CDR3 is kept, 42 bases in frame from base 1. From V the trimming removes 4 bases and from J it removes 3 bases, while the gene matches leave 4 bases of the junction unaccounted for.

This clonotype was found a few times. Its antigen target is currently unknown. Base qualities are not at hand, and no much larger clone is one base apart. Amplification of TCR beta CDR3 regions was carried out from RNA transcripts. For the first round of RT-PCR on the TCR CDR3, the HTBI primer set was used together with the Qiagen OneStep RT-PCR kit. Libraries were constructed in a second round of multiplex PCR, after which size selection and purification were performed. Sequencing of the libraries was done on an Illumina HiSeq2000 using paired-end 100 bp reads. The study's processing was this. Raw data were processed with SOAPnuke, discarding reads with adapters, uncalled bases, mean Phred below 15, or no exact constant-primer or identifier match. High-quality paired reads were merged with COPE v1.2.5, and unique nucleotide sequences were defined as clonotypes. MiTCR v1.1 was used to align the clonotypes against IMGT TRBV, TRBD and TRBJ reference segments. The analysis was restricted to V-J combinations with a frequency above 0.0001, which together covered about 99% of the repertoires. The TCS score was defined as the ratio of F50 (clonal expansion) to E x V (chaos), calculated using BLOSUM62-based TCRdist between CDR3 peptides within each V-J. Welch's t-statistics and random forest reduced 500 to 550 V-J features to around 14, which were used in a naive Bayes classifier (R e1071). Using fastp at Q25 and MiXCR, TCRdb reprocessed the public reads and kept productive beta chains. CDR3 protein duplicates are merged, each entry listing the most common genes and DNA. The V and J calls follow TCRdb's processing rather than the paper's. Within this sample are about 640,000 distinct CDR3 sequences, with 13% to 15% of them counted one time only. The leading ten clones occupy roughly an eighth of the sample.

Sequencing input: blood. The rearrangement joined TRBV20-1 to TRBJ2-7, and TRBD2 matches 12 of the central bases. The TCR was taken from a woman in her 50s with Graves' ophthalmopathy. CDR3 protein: CSAIKTSGSYEQYF. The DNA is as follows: TGCAGTGCTATTAAGACTAGCGGGAGCTACGAGCAGTACTTC.